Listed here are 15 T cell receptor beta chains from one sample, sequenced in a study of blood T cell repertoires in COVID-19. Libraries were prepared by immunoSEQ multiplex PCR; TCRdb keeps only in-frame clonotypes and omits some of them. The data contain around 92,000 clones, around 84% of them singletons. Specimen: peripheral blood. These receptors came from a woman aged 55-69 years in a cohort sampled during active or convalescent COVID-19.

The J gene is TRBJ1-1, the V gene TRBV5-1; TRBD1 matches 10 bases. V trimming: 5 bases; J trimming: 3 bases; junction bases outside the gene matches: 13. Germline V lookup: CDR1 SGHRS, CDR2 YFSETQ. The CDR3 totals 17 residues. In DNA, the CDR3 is TGCGCCAGCAGGCGGGACAGGGGAAGTTATTCGGACACTGAAGCTTTCTTT. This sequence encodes CASRRDRGSYSDTEAFF.

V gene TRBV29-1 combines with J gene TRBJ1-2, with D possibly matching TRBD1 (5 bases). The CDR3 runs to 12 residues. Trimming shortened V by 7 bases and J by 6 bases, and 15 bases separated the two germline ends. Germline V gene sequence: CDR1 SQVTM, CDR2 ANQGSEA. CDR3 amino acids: CSAGAGRHGYTF. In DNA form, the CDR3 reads TGCAGCGCCGGGGCGGGACGCCATGGCTACACCTTC. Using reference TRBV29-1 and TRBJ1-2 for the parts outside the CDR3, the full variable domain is SAVISQKPSRDICQRGTSLTIQCQVDSQVTMMFWYRQQPGQSLTLIATANQGSEATYESGFVIDKFPISRPNLTFSTLTVSNMSPEDSSIYLCSAGAGRHGYTFGSGTRLTVV.

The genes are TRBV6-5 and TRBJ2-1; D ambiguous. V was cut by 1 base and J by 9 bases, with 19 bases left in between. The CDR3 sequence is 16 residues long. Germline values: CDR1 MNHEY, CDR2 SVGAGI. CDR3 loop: CASSYFIAADSSEQFF. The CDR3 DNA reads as TGTGCCAGCAGTTACTTTATCGCGGCAGATTCCTCTGAGCAGTTCTTC.

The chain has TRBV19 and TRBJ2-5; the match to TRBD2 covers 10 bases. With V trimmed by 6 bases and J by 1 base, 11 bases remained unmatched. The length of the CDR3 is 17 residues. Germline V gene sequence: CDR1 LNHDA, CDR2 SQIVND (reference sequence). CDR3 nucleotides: TGTGCCAGTAGCGGATTTACTAGCGGGGAGAGCCAAGAGACCCAGTACTTC. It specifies CASSGFTSGESQETQYF.

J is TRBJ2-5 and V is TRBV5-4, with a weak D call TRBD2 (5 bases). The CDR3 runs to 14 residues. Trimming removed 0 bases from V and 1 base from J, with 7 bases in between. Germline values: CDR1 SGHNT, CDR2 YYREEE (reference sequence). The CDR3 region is CASSLGLAQETQYF. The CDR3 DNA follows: TGTGCCAGCAGCTTGGGTCTAGCCCAAGAGACCCAGTACTTC.

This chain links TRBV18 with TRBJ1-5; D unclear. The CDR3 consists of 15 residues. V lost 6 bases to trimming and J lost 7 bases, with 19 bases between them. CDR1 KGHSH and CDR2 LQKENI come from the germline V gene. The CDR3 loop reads CASSPIGRAGQPQHF. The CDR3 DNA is TGTGCCAGCTCCCCTATTGGGAGGGCTGGACAGCCCCAGCATTTT.

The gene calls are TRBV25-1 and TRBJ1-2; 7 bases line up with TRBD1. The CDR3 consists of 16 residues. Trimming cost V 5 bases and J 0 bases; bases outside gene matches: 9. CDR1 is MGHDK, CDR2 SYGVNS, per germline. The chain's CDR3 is CASSQTGILTNYGYTF. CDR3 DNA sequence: TGTGCCAGCAGTCAGACAGGGATCTTAACTAACTATGGCTACACCTTC.

The CDR3 reads CASGGGASEGYTF. The CDR3 DNA reads TGTGCCAGTGGCGGTGGGGCGTCAGAAGGCTACACCTTC. The V call is TRBV19, the J call TRBJ1-2, with D possibly TRBD1 on 5 matching bases. Germline values: CDR1 LNHDA, CDR2 SQIVND (reference sequence). The CDR3 has 13 residues. Trimming removed 8 bases from V and 8 bases from J, with 18 bases in between.

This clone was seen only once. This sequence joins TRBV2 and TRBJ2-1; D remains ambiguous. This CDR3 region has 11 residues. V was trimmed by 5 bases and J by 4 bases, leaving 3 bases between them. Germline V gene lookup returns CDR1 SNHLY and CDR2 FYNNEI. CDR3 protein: CASSSYNEQFF. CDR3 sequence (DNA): TGTGCCAGCAGTTCGTACAATGAGCAGTTCTTC.

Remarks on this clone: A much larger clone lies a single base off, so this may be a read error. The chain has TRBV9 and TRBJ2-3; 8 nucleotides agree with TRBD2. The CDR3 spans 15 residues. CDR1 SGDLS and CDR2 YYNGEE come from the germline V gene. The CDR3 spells CTSQGSGGTGDTQYF. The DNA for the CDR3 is TGTACCAGCCAAGGGAGCGGGGGAACTGGAGATACGCAGTATTTT.

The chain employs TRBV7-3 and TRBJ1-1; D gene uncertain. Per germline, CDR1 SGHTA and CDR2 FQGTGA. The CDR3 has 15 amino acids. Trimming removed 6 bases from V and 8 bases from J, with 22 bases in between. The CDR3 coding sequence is TGTGCCAGCAGGGTACGGGTGTGGGGAGGAGGGGAAGCTTTCTTT. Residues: CASRVRVWGGGEAFF.

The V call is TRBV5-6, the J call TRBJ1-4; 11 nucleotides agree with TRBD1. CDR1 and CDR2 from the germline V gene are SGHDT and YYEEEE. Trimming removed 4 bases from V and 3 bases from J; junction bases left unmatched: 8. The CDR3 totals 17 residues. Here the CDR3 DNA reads TGTGCCAGCAGCCCCTGGACAGGGGGCGCGGCTAATGAAAAACTGTTTTTT. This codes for CASSPWTGGAANEKLFF.

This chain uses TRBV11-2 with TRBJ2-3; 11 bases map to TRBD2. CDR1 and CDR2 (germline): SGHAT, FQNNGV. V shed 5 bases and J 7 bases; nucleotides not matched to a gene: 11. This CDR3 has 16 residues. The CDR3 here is CASSPPTSGSINTQYF. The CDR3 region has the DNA TGTGCCAGCAGCCCCCCTACTAGCGGGAGTATCAATACGCAGTATTTT.

The CDR3: CAWSDFSPQREGPNEQFF. CDR3 bases: TGTGCCTGGAGTGACTTTTCTCCCCAGCGGGAGGGCCCCAATGAGCAGTTCTTC. The rearrangement links TRBV30 to TRBJ2-1; 10 nucleotides line up with TRBD2. This CDR3 contains 18 residues. Looked up from germline, CDR1 is GTSNPN and CDR2 is SVGIG (reference sequence). Trimming at V came to 1 base and at J to 6 bases, leaving 15 bases not matched to a gene.

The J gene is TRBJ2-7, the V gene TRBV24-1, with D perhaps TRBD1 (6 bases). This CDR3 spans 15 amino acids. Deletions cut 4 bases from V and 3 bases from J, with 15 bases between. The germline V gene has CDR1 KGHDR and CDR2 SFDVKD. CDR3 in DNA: TGTGCCACCAGTGACCCCACAGGGTCTGTCTACGAGCAGTACTTC. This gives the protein CATSDPTGSVYEQYF.